This T cell receptor (beta chain) appears in the sequencing data of a study of cytomegalovirus exposure and HLA in healthy donors. Study information: The platform used for the roughly 120 validation repertoires matched that of the 650 to 750 first-cohort repertoires, a later analysis reported. Overall study findings and caveats: It was 160 or so TCR beta chains that were listed as cytomegalovirus-associated. A classifier reportedly called cytomegalovirus status with high sensitivity and specificity.

TCRdb's copy holds only in-frame clones and misses some; the assay was immunoSEQ multiplex PCR. The data contain 150,000 or so clones, 85% to 90% of them singletons. Of note for this clone: What it binds is unknown.

V lost 2 bases and J lost 2, with 25 bases in between. Germline V gene lookup returns CDR1 PRHDT and CDR2 FYEKMQ (reference sequence). The CDR3 totals 20 residues. The sequence came from a young woman in good health and CMV-seropositive. Sequences were obtained from PBMCs. This rearrangement joins TRBV13 to TRBJ2-1; TRBD2 might be the D (6 bases). The CDR3 nucleotides are TGTGCCAGCAGCTTAACCCGAGGGGTGTCCGGGGGAAAAGCCTACAATGAGCAGTTCTTC. Encoded protein: CASSLTRGVSGGKAYNEQFF.